The source of this T cell receptor (beta chain) is a study of Graves' ophthalmopathy and Graves' hyperthyroidism. The ends were cut back, 5 bases at V and 13 bases at J, with 11 bases in the middle. The length of the CDR3 is 11 residues. Per germline, CDR1 SEHNR and CDR2 FQNEAQ (reference sequence). RNA served as the template for amplifying TCR beta CDR3 regions. HTBI primers were employed in first-round RT-PCR, then a second-round multiplex PCR followed. TCRdb re-called the multiplex PCR reads through MiXCR, storing one row per CDR3 protein. The repertoire holds hundreds of thousands of distinct CDR3 sequences, roughly 21% seen once, with around 3.2% in the top ten.

The sequenced sample was peripheral blood. The receptor comes from a young woman with stable Graves' hyperthyroidism. This rearrangement joins TRBV7-9 to TRBJ2-2; D uncertain. This CDR3 reads CASSPKLALFF. CDR3 in DNA: TGTGCCAGCAGCCCAAAGTTGGCGCTGTTTTTT.